This entry lists 23 T cell receptor beta chains sequenced from one sample in a study of T cell responses to AZD1222 COVID-19 vaccine (dated by TCRdb to 2020 to 2023). Libraries were constructed by the immunoSEQ multiplex PCR assay. This immuneACCESS table, as held by TCRdb, lists in-frame sequences with V and J called but not all clones. Of the missing ones, under half trace to an unresolved V gene in checked studies; the others have no known cause. In all, the sample holds around 95,000 clones, and approximately 90% of those were seen once. The ten largest clones add up to around a sixth of the sample. The sample's time point label is to be understood as: baseline before first vaccination. The sample in question was peripheral blood, obtained on day 0 of AZD1222 vaccination. The receptors were gathered from an adult in good health.

This clone has a single count. V gene TRBV2 combines with J gene TRBJ2-7; D remains unclear. This CDR3 comprises 14 residues. V was cut by 6 bases and J by 3 bases, with 15 bases left in between. Germline CDR1 SNHLY, CDR2 FYNNEI. The CDR3 nucleotides read TGTGCCAGCAGGAGACTGGTGAGAGTCTACGAGCAGTACTTC. It yields the protein CASRRLVRVYEQYF.

The chain recombines TRBV10-3 with TRBJ2-7, with 11 bases fitting TRBD2. V was clipped by 3 bases and J by 6 bases; unmatched bases: 16. Germline CDR1 and CDR2: ENHRY and SYGVKD. The length of the CDR3 is 18 residues. The CDR3 bases are TGTGCCATCAGTGATACTCTAGCGGGAGGTTTGTCTTGGTCCGAGCAGTACTTC. Encoded protein: CAISDTLAGGLSWSEQYF.

The chain has TRBV27 and TRBJ1-2; the D gene is possibly TRBD1 (6 bases). Trimming cost V 6 bases and J 5 bases, with 16 bases left between them. The CDR3 runs to 14 residues. CDR1 is MNHEY and CDR2 is SMNVEV in the germline V gene (reference sequence). For the CDR3, the DNA is TGTGCCAGCAGAGACTCAGGGGATCTATATGGCTACACCTTC. Protein sequence: CASRDSGDLYGYTF.

This clone has a single count. V usage is TRBV5-4 and J usage is TRBJ1-4; perhaps TRBD1 as D (6 bases). V lost 1 base and J lost 3, with 10 bases in between. Germline V CDR1 and CDR2: SGHNT, YYREEE (reference sequence). The CDR3 spans 15 residues. CDR3 residues: CASSLRGPANEKLFF. As DNA, the CDR3 is TGTGCCAGCAGCTTGCGGGGGCCGGCTAATGAAAAACTGTTTTTT.

V is TRBV6-6 and J is TRBJ2-7; 7 nucleotides agree with TRBD1. Per germline, CDR1 MNHNY and CDR2 SVGAGI (reference sequence). V trimming: 2 bases; J trimming: 3 bases; junction bases outside the gene matches: 7. CDR3 length equals 15 residues. For the CDR3, the DNA is TGTGCCAGCAGTTACCCCCGGACAGGTAGCTACGAGCAGTACTTC. This translates into CASSYPRTGSYEQYF.

V usage is TRBV6-1 and J usage is TRBJ1-2; D unclear. The CDR3 is 11 amino acids. Trimming removed 1 base from V and 8 bases from J, with 5 bases in between. Germline assignment: CDR1 MNHNS and CDR2 SASEGT. This CDR3 reads CASSEGVGYTF. The CDR3 nucleotides are TGTGCCAGCAGTGAAGGGGTCGGCTACACCTTC.

The chain combines TRBV3-1 (or the pseudogene TRBV3-2) with TRBJ1-1, with a possible D match to TRBD1 (5 bases). V was pared by 4 bases and J by 7 bases, with 10 bases between. This CDR3 is built from 12 residues. Germline V gene lookup returns CDR1 LGHDT and CDR2 YNNKEL (reference sequence). Written as DNA, the CDR3 is TGTGCCAGCAGCCTCGGGGGAAGTGAAGCTTTCTTT. Amino acids: CASSLGGSEAFF.

The chain uses TRBV7-2 and TRBJ1-1; D is uncertain. The CDR3 runs 14 residues. Per the germline V gene, CDR1 is SGHTA and CDR2 is FQGNSA. Trimming took 2 bases from V and 1 from J, leaving 8 bases between them. CDR3 DNA: TGTGCCAGCAGCTTATCGCACAGGAACACTGAAGCTTTCTTT. Protein: CASSLSHRNTEAFF.

The chain couples TRBV7-3 to TRBJ1-6, with TRBD1 matching over 7 bases. Germline loops: CDR1 SGHTA, CDR2 FQGTGA. The CDR3 runs to 18 residues. V gave up 4 bases and J gave up 5 bases; unmatched junction bases: 14. As DNA, the CDR3 is TGTGCCAGCAGCTCACCCGTTCGGCAGGGGGAAAATAATTCACCCCTCCACTTT. Its translation is CASSSPVRQGENNSPLHF.

The rearrangement uses TRBV19 and TRBJ2-3; tentative D call: TRBD2 (5 bases). The germline CDR1 and CDR2 sequences are LNHDA and SQIVND (reference sequence). V lost 4 bases to trimming and J lost 6 bases, with 14 bases between them. The length of the CDR3 is 14 residues. The CDR3 sequence: CASSTTDSRDTQYF. For the CDR3, the DNA is TGTGCCAGTAGTACGACGGACTCTCGGGATACGCAGTATTTT.

The V and J genes are TRBV10-3 and TRBJ1-2, with TRBD1 as a possible D gene (5 bases). The length of the CDR3 is 14 residues. Germline V gives CDR1 ENHRY, CDR2 SYGVKD. The V end lost 0 bases, the J end lost 6 bases, and 11 bases lay between the germline ends. CDR3 bases: TGTGCCATCAGTGAGTCGCAAGGGGCCCATGGCTACACCTTC. It translates to CAISESQGAHGYTF.

The rearrangement links TRBV5-8 to TRBJ1-1; D is undetermined. Germline CDR1 is SGHTS and CDR2 is YDEGEE. Trimming left V 0 bases short and J 1 base short, with 7 bases between. The CDR3 spans 14 residues. In DNA form, the CDR3 reads TGTGCCAGCAGCTTGGCAGCCTCGAACACTGAAGCTTTCTTT. It is translated as CASSLAASNTEAFF.

The chain is built from TRBV5-4 and TRBJ2-3; no clear D gene. Germline lookup yields CDR1 SGHNT and CDR2 YYREEE (reference sequence). The CDR3 is 13 residues long. The V end lost 2 bases, the J end lost 0 bases, and 4 bases lay between the germline ends. CDR3 region: CASSLLSTDTQYF. The CDR3, as DNA: TGTGCCAGCAGCTTACTTAGCACAGATACGCAGTATTTT.

The J gene is TRBJ2-3, the V gene TRBV5-1, with D unclear. V was clipped by 1 base and J by 0 bases, with 6 bases between them. CDR1 and CDR2 (germline): SGHRS, YFSETQ. The CDR3 consists of 14 residues. For the CDR3, the DNA is TGCGCCAGCAGCTTGCTGGCCAGCACAGATACGCAGTATTTT. Protein: CASSLLASTDTQYF.

CDR3 DNA: TGTGCCAGCAGCTTTTCTCCGGACTCGTCCTATGGCTACACCTTC. The encoded protein is CASSFSPDSSYGYTF. The chain recombines TRBV11-2 with TRBJ1-2; D not certain. CDR3 length: 15 amino acids. The V and J ends lost 3 bases and 4 bases respectively, with 15 bases between them. CDR1 SGHAT and CDR2 FQNNGV come from the germline V gene.

This chain uses TRBV7-2 with TRBJ1-2; the D is unclear. Per the germline V gene, CDR1 is SGHTA and CDR2 is FQGNSA. V was clipped by 4 bases and J by 1 base, with 13 bases between them. This CDR3 spans 15 amino acids. CDR3 DNA: TGTGCCAGCAGCTCTACCGAGGTCCTTAACTATGGCTACACCTTC. It codes for CASSSTEVLNYGYTF.

V gene TRBV7-9 combines with J gene TRBJ2-3; 7 nucleotides agree with TRBD2. The V and J ends lost 1 base and 8 bases, in that order; junction bases with no gene match: 9. The CDR3 is made up of 15 amino acids. Germline assignment: CDR1 SEHNR and CDR2 FQNEAQ (reference sequence). CDR3 loop: CASSLDAVGGSTQYF. CDR3 nucleotide sequence: TGTGCCAGCAGCTTAGATGCGGTGGGCGGGAGTACGCAGTATTTT.

The gene calls are TRBV7-6 and TRBJ1-2, with D possibly TRBD1 on 5 matching bases. Per germline, CDR1 SGHVS and CDR2 FNYEAQ. V lost 5 bases to trimming and J lost 3 bases, with 22 bases between them. The CDR3 is 17 amino acids. CDR3 nucleotides: TGTGCCAGCAGCGGCGAAACCGGGACGCCGGGCGACTATGGCTACACCTTC. Protein: CASSGETGTPGDYGYTF. The variable domain in full, completed from reference TRBV7-6 and TRBJ1-2, reads GAGVSQSPRYKVTKRGQDVALRCDPISGHVSLYWYRQALGQGPEFLTYFNYEAQQDKSGLPNDRFSAERPEGSISTLTIQRTEQRDSAMYRCASSGETGTPGDYGYTFGSGTRLTVV.

A few counts support this clone. The V and J genes are TRBV7-3 and TRBJ1-2, with TRBD1 as a possible D gene (6 bases). The CDR3 is 14 residues long. The V end lost 5 bases, the J end lost 6 bases, and 16 bases lay between the germline ends. Looked up from germline, CDR1 is SGHTA and CDR2 is FQGTGA. CDR3 in DNA: TGTGCCAGCAGCCGGGGCCAGGGGCGGGATGGCTACACCTTC. Translating gives CASSRGQGRDGYTF.

The chain couples TRBV7-6 to TRBJ2-5; tentatively, D is TRBD1 or TRBD2 (5 bases each). The CDR3 spans 19 residues. Germline V gives CDR1 SGHVS, CDR2 FNYEAQ. With 5 bases removed from V and 1 base from J, the gap between germline ends came to 26 bases. The DNA of the CDR3 is TGTGCCAGCAGCCCAACTTCGGGGCGAGGTACCTACACCCAAGAGACCCAGTACTTC. Protein sequence: CASSPTSGRGTYTQETQYF.

V and J are TRBV5-1 and TRBJ1-2; TRBD1 agrees at 9 bases. Germline lookup yields CDR1 SGHRS and CDR2 YFSETQ. Losses at the gene ends were 3 bases for V and 4 bases for J; bases not matched to a gene: 1. There are 13 residues in the CDR3. CDR3 protein: CASSWDRAYGYTF. The CDR3 nucleotides are TGCGCCAGCAGCTGGGACAGGGCCTATGGCTACACCTTC.

The chain combines TRBV15 with TRBJ2-7; perhaps TRBD1 as D (5 bases). V was trimmed by 4 bases and J by 5 bases, leaving 12 bases between them. CDR1 LNHNV and CDR2 YYDKDF come from the germline V gene (reference sequence). The CDR3 extends over 13 amino acids. CDR3 amino acids: CATSNRDSHEQYF. The CDR3 nucleotides are TGTGCCACCAGCAATAGAGACAGCCACGAGCAGTACTTC. The whole variable domain, filled in from reference TRBV15 and TRBJ2-7, reads DAMVIQNPRYQVTQFGKPVTLSCSQTLNHNVMYWYQQKSSQAPKLLFHYYDKDFNNEADTPDNFQSRRPNTSFCFLDIRSPGLGDTAMYLCATSNRDSHEQYFGPGTRLTVT.

V and J are TRBV7-8 and TRBJ1-2; 8 bases line up with TRBD1. V trimming: 0 bases; J trimming: 6 bases; junction bases outside the gene matches: 12. The CDR3 is 17 amino acids. Germline V gene sequence: CDR1 SGHVS, CDR2 FQNEAQ. The chain's CDR3 is CASSLARFRTGKDGYTF. The CDR3 nucleotides read TGTGCCAGCAGCTTAGCGAGGTTTAGGACAGGGAAGGATGGCTACACCTTC.